This TCR beta chain was profiled in a study of beta chain features in type 1 diabetes. Regarding the study as a whole: Among patients with Type 1 diabetes, TCRB CDR3s were moderately but significantly shorter in every one of the four CD4+ subsets.

Looked up from germline, CDR1 is LGHNA and CDR2 is YNFKEQ. The CDR3 runs 18 residues. V lost 1 base to trimming and J lost 2 bases, with 18 bases between them. Every bit of the isolated RNA underwent reverse transcription, so sequencing read expressed TCRB transcripts. The data were produced by immunoSEQ multiplex PCR, yet TCRdb's version contains in-frame clones alone and is incomplete. The table includes under 55,000 clones, roughly two fifths detected once. In the case of this clone: Antigen: not known.

Sequencing was performed on Tregs from blood. The TCR comes from a man younger than 40 with type 1 diabetes. The chain couples TRBV4-2 to TRBJ1-3; perhaps TRBD1 as D (5 bases). CDR3 nucleotides: TGTGCCAGCAGCCAAGTCTTGGCAGGGCGATCCCCTGGAAACACCATATATTTT. As protein: CASSQVLAGRSPGNTIYF.